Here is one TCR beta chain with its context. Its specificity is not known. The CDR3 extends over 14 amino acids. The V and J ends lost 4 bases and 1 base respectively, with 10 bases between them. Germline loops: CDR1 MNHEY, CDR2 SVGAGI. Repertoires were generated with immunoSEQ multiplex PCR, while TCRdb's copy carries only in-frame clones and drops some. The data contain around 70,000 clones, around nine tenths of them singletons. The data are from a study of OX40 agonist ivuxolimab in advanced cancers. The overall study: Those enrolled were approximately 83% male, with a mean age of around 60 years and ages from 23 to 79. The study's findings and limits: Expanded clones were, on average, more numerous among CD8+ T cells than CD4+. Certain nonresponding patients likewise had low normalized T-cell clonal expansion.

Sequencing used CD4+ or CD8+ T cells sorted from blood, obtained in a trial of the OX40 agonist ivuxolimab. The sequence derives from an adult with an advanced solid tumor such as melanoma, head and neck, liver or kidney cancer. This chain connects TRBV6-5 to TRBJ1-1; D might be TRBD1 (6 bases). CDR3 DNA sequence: TGTGCCAGCAGTTTCGGGACACCGAACACTGAAGCTTTCTTT. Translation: CASSFGTPNTEAFF.